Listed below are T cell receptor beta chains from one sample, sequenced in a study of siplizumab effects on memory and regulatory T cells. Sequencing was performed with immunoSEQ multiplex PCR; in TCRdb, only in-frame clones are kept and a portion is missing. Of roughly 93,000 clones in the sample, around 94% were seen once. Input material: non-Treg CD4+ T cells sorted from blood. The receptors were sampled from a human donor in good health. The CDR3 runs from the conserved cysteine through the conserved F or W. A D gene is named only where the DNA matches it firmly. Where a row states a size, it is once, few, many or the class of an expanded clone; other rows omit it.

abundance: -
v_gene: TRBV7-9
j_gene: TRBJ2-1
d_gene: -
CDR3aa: CASSLATLNEQFF
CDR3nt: TGTGCCAGCAGCTTAGCAACCTTGAATGAGCAGTTCTTC

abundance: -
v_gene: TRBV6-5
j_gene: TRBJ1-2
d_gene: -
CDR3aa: CASREQGYESGYTF
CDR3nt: TGTGCCAGCAGAGAACAGGGTTATGAGAGTGGCTACACCTTC

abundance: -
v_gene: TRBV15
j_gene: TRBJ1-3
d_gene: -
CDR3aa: CATSTAQGPTIYF
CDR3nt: TGTGCCACCAGCACTGCTCAGGGTCCCACCATATATTTT

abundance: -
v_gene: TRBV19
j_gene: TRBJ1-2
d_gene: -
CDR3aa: CASSIRPRDGGGYTF
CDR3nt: TGTGCCAGTAGTATCCGCCCACGGGACGGCGGGGGCTACACCTTC

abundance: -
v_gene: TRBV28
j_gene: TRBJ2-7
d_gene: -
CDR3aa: CASRGHDGYEQYF
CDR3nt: TGTGCCAGCAGGGGGCACGACGGCTACGAGCAGTACTTC

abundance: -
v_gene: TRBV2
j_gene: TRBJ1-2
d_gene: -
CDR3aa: CASSKFVTNYGYTF
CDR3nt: TGTGCCAGCAGTAAGTTCGTAACTAACTATGGCTACACCTTC

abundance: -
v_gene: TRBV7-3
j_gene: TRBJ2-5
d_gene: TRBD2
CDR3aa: CASSLGTSGRETQYF
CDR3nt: TGTGCCAGCAGCCTGGGGACTAGCGGAAGAGAGACCCAGTACTTC

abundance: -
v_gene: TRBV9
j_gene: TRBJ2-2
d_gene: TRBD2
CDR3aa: CASSVGAGDTGELFF
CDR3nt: TGTGCCAGCAGCGTAGGAGCGGGGGACACCGGGGAGCTGTTTTTT

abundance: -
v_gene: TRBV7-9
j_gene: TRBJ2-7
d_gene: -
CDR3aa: CASSPRGYEQYF
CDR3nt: TGTGCCAGCAGCCCCAGGGGCTACGAGCAGTACTTC

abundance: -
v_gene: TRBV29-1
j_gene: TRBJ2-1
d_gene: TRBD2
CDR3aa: CSVGGPGEQFF
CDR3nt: TGCAGCGTGGGAGGGCCAGGAGAGCAGTTCTTC

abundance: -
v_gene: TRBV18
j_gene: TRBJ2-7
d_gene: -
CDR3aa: CASSPGLLSRGDEQYF
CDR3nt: TGTGCCAGCTCACCGGGTTTGTTATCTCGGGGAGATGAGCAGTACTTC

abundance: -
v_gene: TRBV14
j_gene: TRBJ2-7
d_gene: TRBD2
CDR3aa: CASSQNRLASLSEQYF
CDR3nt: TGTGCCAGCAGCCAAAATCGACTAGCCAGCCTCTCCGAGCAGTACTTC

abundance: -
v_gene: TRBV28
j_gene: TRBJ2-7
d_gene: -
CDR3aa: CASSPTDRKHQYF
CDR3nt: TGTGCCAGCAGTCCAACCGACAGGAAACATCAGTACTTC

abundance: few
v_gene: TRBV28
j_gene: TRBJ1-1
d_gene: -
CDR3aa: CASSLTNTEAFF
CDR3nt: TGTGCCAGCAGTTTAACCAACACTGAAGCTTTCTTT

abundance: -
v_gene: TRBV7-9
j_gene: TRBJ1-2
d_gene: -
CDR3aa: CASRPSINYGYTF
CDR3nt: TGTGCCAGCAGGCCGAGTATTAACTATGGCTACACCTTC

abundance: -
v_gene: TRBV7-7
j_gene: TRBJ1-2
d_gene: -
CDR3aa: CASSWTGRGYTF
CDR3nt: TGTGCCAGCAGCTGGACTGGGAGAGGCTACACCTTC

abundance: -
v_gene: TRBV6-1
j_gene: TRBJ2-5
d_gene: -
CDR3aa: CASSRDLLGGETQYF
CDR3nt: TGTGCCAGCAGCCGGGATCTCTTGGGTGGCGAGACCCAGTACTTC

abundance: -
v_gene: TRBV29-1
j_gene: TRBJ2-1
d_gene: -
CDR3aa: CSVAGDRVSNEQFF
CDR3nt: TGCAGCGTTGCCGGGGATAGGGTAAGCAATGAGCAGTTCTTC

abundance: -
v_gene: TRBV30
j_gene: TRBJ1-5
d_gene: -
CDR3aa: CAWSLQGGQPQHF
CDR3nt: TGTGCCTGGAGTTTGCAGGGCGGTCAGCCCCAGCATTTT

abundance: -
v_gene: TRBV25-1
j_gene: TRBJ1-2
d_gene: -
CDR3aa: CASSEMGLYTF
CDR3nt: TGTGCCAGCAGTGAAATGGGACTCTACACCTTC

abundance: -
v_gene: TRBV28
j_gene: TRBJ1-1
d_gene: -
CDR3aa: CASRPQWTEAFF
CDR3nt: TGTGCCAGCAGACCACAGTGGACTGAAGCTTTCTTT

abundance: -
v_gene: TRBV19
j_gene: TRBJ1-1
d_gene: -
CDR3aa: CASSRTASNTEAFF
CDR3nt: TGTGCCAGTAGTAGGACAGCTTCGAACACTGAAGCTTTCTTT

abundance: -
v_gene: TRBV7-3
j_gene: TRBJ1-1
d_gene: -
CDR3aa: CASSLTFWGARNTEAFF
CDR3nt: TGTGCCAGCAGCTTAACGTTTTGGGGGGCACGGAACACTGAAGCTTTCTTT

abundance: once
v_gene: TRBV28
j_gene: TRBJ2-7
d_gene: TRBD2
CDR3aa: CASSLGLSSYEQYF
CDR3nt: TGTGCCAGCAGTTTGGGACTATCCTCCTACGAGCAGTACTTC

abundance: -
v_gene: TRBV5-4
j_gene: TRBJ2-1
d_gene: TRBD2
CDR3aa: CASSFPGAGGYNEQFF
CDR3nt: TGTGCCAGCAGCTTCCCTGGTGCGGGAGGGTACAATGAGCAGTTCTTC

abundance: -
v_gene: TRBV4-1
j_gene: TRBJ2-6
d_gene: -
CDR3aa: CASSQGFIGVGANVLTF
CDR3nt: TGCGCCAGCAGCCAAGGCTTCATAGGGGTTGGGGCCAACGTCCTGACTTTC

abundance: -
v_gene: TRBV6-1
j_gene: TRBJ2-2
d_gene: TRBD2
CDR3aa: CASSEASGRSTGELFF
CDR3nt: TGTGCCAGCAGTGAAGCTAGCGGGAGGAGCACCGGGGAGCTGTTTTTT

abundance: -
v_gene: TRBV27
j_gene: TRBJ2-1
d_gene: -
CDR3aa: CASRTGYNEQFF
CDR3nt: TGTGCCAGCAGAACTGGATACAATGAGCAGTTCTTC

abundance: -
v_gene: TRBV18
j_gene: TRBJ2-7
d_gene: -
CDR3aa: CASSPRSYEQYF
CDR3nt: TGTGCCAGCTCGCCCCGCTCCTACGAGCAGTACTTC

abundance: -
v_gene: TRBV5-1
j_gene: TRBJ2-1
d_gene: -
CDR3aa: CASSWASDNEQFF
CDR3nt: TGCGCCAGCAGCTGGGCCAGTGACAATGAGCAGTTCTTC

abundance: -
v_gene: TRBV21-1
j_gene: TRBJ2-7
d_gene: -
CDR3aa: CATGVPGLAKYEQYF
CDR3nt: TGTGCCACCGGGGTACCGGGTCTAGCAAAGTACGAGCAGTACTTC

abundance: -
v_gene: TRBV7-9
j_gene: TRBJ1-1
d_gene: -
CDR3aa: CASSLGGGGWNTEAFF
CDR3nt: TGTGCCAGCAGTCTCGGGGGAGGCGGTTGGAACACTGAAGCTTTCTTT

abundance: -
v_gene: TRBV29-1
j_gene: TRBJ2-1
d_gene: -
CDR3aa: CSIDNEQFF
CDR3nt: TGCAGCATAGACAATGAGCAGTTCTTC

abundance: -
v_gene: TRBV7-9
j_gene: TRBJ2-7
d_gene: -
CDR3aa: CASTRDVIYEQYF
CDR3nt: TGTGCCAGCACCCGGGACGTAATCTACGAGCAGTACTTC

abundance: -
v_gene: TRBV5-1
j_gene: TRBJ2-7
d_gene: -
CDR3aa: CASSLVGGNEQYF
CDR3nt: TGCGCCAGCAGCTTGGTCGGGGGAAACGAGCAGTACTTC

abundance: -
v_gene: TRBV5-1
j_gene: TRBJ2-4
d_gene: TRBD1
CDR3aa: CASSWDRLNIQYF
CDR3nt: TGCGCCAGCAGCTGGGACAGATTAAACATTCAGTACTTC

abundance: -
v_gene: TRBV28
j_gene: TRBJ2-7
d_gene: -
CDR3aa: CASFRPAGGLPYEQYF
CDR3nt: TGTGCCAGCTTCCGTCCCGCCGGGGGGCTTCCCTACGAGCAGTACTTC

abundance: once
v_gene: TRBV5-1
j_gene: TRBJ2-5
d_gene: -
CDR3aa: CASSIDSRETQYF
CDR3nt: TGCGCCAGCAGCATTGACAGCCGCGAGACCCAGTACTTC

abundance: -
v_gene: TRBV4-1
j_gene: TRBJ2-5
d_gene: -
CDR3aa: CASSQDSTRFETQYF
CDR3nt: TGCGCCAGCAGCCAAGATAGCACTAGATTTGAGACCCAGTACTTC

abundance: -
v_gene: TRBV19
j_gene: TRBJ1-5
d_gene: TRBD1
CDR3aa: CAVGGRGLSGNQPQHF
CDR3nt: TGTGCCGTGGGGGGCAGGGGGCTTTCAGGGAATCAGCCCCAGCATTTT

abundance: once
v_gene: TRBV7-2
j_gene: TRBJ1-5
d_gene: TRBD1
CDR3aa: CASSLVGTGVQPQHF
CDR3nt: TGTGCCAGCAGCTTAGTTGGGACAGGGGTTCAGCCCCAGCATTTT

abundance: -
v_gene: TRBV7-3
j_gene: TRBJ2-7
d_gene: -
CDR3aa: CASSLTGGMTHEQYF
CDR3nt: TGTGCCAGCAGCTTAACCGGCGGGATGACCCACGAGCAGTACTTC

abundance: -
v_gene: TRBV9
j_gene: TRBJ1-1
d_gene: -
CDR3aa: CASSPEQGVGDTEAFF
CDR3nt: TGTGCCAGCAGCCCAGAACAGGGAGTGGGGGACACTGAAGCTTTCTTT

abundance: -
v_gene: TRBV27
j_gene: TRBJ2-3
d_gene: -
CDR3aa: CASSWSVRGTSTDTQYF
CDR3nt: TGTGCCAGCAGTTGGAGCGTAAGAGGTACGAGCACAGATACGCAGTATTTT

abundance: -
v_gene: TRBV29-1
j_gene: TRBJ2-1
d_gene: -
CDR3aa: CSVDTVIHEQFF
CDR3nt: TGCAGCGTTGACACCGTCATCCATGAGCAGTTCTTC

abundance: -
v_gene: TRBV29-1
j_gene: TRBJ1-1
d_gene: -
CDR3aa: CSAMGNTEAFF
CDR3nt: TGCAGCGCCATGGGGAACACTGAAGCTTTCTTT

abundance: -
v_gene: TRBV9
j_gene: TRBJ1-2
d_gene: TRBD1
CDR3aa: CASSMIQGNYGYTF
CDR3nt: TGTGCCAGCAGCATGATACAGGGGAACTATGGCTACACCTTC

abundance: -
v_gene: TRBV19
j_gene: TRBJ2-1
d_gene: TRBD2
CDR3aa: CASSPRFGSGTHNEQFF
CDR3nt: TGTGCCAGTAGTCCCCGCTTCGGTAGCGGGACTCACAATGAGCAGTTCTTC

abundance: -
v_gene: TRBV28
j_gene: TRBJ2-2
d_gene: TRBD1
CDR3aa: CASNRGTGELFF
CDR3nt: TGTGCCAGCAACAGGGGAACCGGGGAGCTGTTTTTT

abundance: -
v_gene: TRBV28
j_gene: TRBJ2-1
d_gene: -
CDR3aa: CASTPQIYNEQFF
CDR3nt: TGTGCCAGCACCCCCCAAATTTACAATGAGCAGTTCTTC

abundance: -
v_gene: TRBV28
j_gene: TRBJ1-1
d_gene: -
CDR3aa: CASSSEGRANTEAFF
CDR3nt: TGTGCCAGCAGTTCCGAGGGCAGGGCGAACACTGAAGCTTTCTTT

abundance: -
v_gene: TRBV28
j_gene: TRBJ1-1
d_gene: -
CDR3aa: CASSFLRGTTEAFF
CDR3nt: TGTGCCAGCAGTTTCCTCCGGGGTACTACTGAAGCTTTCTTT

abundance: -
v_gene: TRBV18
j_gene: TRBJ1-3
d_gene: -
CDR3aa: CASSPVTDFSGNTIYF
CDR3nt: TGTGCCAGCTCACCGGTCACCGATTTCTCTGGAAACACCATATATTTT

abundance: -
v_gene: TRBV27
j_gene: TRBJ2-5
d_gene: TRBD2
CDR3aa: CASSPLWTSGYQETQYF
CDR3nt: TGTGCCAGCAGTCCCTTGTGGACTAGCGGGTACCAAGAGACCCAGTACTTC

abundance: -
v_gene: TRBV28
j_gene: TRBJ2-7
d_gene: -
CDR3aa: CASSAYYEQYF
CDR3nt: TGTGCCAGCAGTGCATACTACGAGCAGTACTTC

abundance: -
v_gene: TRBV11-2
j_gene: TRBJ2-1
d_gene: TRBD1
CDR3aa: CASSKDRVVEQFF
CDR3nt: TGTGCCAGCAGCAAGGACAGGGTTGTTGAGCAGTTCTTC

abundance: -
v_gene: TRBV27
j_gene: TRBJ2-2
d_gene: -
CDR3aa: CASSFSTLNTGELFF
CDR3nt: TGTGCCAGCAGTTTCTCAACCCTGAACACCGGGGAGCTGTTTTTT

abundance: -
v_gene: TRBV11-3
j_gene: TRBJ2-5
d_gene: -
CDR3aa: CASSSGETQYF
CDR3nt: TGTGCCAGCAGCTCGGGAGAGACCCAGTACTTC

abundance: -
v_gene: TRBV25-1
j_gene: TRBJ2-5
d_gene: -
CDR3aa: CASSATQFETQYF
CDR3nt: TGTGCCAGCAGTGCGACCCAGTTCGAGACCCAGTACTTC

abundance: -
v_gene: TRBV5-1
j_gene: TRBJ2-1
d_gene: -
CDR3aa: CASSVIFLNEQFF
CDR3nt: TGCGCCAGCAGCGTGATATTTCTTAATGAGCAGTTCTTC